This T cell receptor beta chain was sequenced for a study of OX40 agonist ivuxolimab in advanced cancers. Study-wide points: Among T cells, CD8+ cells averaged more expanded clones than CD4+ cells.

Using immunoSEQ multiplex PCR, the repertoire was profiled, and TCRdb retains in-frame clones only, with some absent. The sample lists tens of thousands of clones; over 80% were seen once. Details on this clone: Its target is not known.

The source is an adult with an advanced solid tumor such as melanoma, head and neck, liver or kidney cancer. The sample in question was CD4+ or CD8+ T cells sorted from blood, obtained in a trial of the OX40 agonist ivuxolimab.

The DNA of the CDR3 is TGTGCCAGCAGCCAAGATTATCCTAGCGGGAGATTCTTC. Translation gives CASSQDYPSGRFF. The genes are TRBV4-2 and TRBJ2-1; 10 nucleotides match TRBD2. The CDR3 runs 13 residues. Germline values: CDR1 LGHNA, CDR2 YNFKEQ. Trimming cost V 0 bases and J 16 bases; bases outside gene matches: 6.